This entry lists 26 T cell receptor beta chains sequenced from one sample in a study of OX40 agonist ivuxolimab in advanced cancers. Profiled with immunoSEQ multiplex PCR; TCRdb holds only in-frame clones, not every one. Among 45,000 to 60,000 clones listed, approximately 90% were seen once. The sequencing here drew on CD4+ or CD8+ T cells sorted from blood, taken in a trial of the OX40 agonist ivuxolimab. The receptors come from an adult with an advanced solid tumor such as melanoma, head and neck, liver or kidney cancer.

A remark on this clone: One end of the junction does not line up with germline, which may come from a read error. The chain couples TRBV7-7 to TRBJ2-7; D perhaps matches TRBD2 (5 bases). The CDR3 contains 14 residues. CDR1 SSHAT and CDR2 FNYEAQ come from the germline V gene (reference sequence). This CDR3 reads CASSLIRGSYEQYF. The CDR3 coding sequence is TGTGCTAGCAGCTTAATTAGAGGGTCCTACGAGCAGTACTTC.

The CDR3 DNA reads as TGTGCCAGCAGCTTGGCCATAAGACAGGCAGGCACCTTC. It encodes CASSLAIRQAGTF. The chain links TRBV5-4 to TRBJ1-2; weak D call: TRBD1 (6 bases). This CDR3 spans 13 amino acids. The germline V gene has CDR1 SGHNT and CDR2 YYREEE (reference sequence). V lost 0 bases and J 13 bases, leaving 16 bases between the germline ends.

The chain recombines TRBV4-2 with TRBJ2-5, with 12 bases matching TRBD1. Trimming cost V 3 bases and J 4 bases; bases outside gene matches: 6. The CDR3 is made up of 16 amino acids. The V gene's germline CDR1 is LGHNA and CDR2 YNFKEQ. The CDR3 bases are TGTGCCAGCAGCCATGCCGGGACAGGGGGCGGAGAGACCCAGTACTTC. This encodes CASSHAGTGGGETQYF.

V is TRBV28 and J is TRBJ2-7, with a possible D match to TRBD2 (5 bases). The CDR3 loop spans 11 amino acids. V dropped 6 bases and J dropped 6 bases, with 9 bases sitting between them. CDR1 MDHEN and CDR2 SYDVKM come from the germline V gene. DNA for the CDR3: TGTGCCAGCAGGATAGGAGGCGAGCAGTACTTC. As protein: CASRIGGEQYF.

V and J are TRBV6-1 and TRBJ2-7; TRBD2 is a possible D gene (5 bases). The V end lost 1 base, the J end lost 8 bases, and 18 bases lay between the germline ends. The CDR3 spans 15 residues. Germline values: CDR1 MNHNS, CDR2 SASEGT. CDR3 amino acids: CASSEVGGSPTQQYF. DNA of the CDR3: TGTGCCAGCAGTGAAGTAGGAGGCAGCCCAACGCAGCAGTACTTC.

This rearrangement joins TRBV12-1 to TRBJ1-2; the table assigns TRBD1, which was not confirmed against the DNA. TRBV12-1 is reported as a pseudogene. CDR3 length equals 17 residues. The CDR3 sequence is CASSLPGTSLKSYGYTF. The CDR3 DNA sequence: TGTGCCAGCAGCTTGCCCGGGACAAGTCTTAAGTCCTATGGCTACACCTTC.

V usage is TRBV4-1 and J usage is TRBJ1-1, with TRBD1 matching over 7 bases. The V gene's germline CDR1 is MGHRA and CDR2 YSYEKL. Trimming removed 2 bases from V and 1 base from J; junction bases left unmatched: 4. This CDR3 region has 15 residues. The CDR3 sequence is CASSQPDRENTEAFF. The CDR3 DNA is TGCGCCAGCAGCCAACCCGACAGGGAGAACACTGAAGCTTTCTTT.

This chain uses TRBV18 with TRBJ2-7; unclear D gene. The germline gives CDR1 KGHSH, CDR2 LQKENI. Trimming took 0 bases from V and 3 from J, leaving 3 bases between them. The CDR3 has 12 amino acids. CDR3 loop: CASSPPNYEQYF. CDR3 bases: TGTGCCAGCTCACCACCGAACTACGAGCAGTACTTC.

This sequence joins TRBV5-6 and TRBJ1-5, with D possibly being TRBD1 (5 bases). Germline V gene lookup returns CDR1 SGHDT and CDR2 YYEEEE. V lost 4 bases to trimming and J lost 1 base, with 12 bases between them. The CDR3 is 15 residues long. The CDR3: CASSTGPLSNQPQHF. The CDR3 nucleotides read TGTGCCAGCAGCACAGGACCCTTAAGCAATCAGCCCCAGCATTTT.

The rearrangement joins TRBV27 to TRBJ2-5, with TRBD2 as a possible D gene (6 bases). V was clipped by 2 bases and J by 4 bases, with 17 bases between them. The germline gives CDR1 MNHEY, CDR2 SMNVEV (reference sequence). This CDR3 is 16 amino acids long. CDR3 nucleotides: TGTGCCAGCAGTTTAGACTTGCGGGGAACTCGAGAGACCCAGTACTTC. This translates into CASSLDLRGTRETQYF.

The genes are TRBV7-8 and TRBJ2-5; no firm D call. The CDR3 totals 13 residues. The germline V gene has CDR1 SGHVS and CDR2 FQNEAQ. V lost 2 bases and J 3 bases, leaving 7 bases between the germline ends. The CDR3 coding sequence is TGTGCCAGCAGCTTACACGGAGAAGAGACCCAGTACTTC. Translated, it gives CASSLHGEETQYF.

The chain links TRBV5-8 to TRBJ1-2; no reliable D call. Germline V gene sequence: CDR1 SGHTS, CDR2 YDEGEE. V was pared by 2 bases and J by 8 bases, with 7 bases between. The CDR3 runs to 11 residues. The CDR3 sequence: CASSFYLGYTF. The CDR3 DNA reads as TGTGCCAGCAGCTTCTACCTAGGCTACACCTTC.

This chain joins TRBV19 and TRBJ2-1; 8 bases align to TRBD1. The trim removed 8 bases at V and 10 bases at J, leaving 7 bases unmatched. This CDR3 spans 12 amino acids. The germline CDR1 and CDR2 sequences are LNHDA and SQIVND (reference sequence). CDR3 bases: TGTGCCAGTGGGACAGGAAGGTTGGAGCAGTTCTTC. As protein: CASGTGRLEQFF. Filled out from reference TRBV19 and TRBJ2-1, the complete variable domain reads DGGITQSPKYLFRKEGQNVTLSCEQNLNHDAMYWYRQDPGQGLRLIYYSQIVNDFQKGDIAEGYSVSREKKESFPLTVTSAQKNPTAFYLCASGTGRLEQFFGPGTRLTVL.

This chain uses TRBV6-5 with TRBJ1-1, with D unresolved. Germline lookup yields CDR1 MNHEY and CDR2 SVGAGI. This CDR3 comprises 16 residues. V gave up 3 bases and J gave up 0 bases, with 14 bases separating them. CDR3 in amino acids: CASSYRWNDLNTEAFF. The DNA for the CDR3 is TGTGCCAGCAGTTATCGGTGGAATGACTTGAACACTGAAGCTTTCTTT.

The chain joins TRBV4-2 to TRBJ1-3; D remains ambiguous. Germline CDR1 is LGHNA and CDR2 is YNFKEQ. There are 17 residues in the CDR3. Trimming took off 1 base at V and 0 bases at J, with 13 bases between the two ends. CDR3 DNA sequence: TGTGCCAGCAGCCAAGGGACTTCCCCGGGCTCTGGAAACACCATATATTTT. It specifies CASSQGTSPGSGNTIYF.

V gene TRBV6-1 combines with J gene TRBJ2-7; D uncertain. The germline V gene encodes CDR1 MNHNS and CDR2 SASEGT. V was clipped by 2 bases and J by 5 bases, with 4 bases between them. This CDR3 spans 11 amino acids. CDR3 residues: CASSENNEQYF. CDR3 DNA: TGTGCCAGCAGTGAAAATAACGAGCAGTACTTC.

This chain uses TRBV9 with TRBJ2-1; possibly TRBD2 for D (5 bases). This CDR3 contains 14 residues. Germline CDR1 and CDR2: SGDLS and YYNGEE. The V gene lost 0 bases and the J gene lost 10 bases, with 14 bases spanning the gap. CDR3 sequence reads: CASSVAPTGSEQFF. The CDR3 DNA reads TGTGCCAGCAGCGTAGCTCCAACGGGGAGCGAGCAGTTCTTC.

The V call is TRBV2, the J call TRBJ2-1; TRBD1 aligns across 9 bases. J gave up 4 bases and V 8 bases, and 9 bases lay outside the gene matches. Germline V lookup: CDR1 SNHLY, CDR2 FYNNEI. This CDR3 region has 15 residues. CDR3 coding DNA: TGTGCCAGCGGAGCCGGGACAGGGAGATACAATGAGCAGTTCTTC. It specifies CASGAGTGRYNEQFF.

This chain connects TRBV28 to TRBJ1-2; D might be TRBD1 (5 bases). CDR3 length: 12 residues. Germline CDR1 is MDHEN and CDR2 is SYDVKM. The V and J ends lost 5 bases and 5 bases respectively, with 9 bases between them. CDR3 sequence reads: CASSRGPYGYTF. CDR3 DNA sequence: TGTGCCAGCAGTCGGGGACCTTATGGCTACACCTTC.

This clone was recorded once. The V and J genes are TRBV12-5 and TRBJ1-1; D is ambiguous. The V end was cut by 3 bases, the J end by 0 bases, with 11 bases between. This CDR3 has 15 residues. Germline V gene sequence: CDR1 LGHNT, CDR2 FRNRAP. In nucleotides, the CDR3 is TGTGCTAGTGGTTTTGGTCCTAGCATGAACACTGAAGCTTTCTTT. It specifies CASGFGPSMNTEAFF.

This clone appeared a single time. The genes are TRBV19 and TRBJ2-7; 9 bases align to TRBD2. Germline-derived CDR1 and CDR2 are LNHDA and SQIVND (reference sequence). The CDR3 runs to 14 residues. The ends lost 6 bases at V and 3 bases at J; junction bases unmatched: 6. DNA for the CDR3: TGTGCCAGTAGGGTTAGCGGGAGAGACTACGAGCAGTACTTC. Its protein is CASRVSGRDYEQYF.

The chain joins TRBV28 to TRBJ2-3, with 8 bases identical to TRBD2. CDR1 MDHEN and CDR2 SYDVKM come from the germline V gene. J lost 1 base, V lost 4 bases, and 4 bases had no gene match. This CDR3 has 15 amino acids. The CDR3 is CASSYLTSGTDTQYF. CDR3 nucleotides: TGTGCCAGCAGTTACCTGACTAGCGGCACAGATACGCAGTATTTT.

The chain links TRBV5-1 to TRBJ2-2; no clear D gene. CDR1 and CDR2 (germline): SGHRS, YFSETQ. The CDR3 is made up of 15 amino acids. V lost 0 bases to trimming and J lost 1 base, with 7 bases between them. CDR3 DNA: TGCGCCAGCAGCTTGGTAGCTAGGAACACCGGGGAGCTGTTTTTT. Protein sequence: CASSLVARNTGELFF.

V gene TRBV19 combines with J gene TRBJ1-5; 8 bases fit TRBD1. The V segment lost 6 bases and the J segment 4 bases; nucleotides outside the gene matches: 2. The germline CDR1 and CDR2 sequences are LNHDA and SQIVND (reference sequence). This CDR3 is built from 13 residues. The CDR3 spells CASSRQGNQPQHF. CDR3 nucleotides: TGTGCCAGTAGCCGACAGGGGAATCAGCCCCAGCATTTT.

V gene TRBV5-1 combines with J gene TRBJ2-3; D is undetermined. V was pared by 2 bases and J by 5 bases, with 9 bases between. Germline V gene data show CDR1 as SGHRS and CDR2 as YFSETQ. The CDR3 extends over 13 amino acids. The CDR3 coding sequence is TGCGCCAGCAGCTTAATCATTCAAGATACGCAGTATTTT. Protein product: CASSLIIQDTQYF.

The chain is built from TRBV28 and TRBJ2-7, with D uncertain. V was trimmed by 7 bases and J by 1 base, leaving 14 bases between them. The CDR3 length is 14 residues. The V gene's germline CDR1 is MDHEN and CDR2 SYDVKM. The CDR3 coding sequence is TGTGCCAGCAAGCCACTTCTTCGATCCTACGAGCAGTACTTC. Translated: CASKPLLRSYEQYF.